This T cell receptor beta chain is from a study of shared clonotypes between healthy human individuals. On this clone: Its antigen is currently unknown.

Overall study findings and caveats: Several donors showed sharing of around 5.3% of naive CD4 clonotypes. Against clonotypes common to all four donors, non-shared ones had lower generation probabilities.

Some clones are missing from TCRdb's copy, which holds only in-frame ones; the method was immunoSEQ multiplex PCR. The sample carries millions of clones, roughly 92% recorded once. Sequencing was performed on naive CD4+ T cells sorted from blood. Subset of the sample: CD45RA+ positively selected. This TCR derives from a man between 18 and 35 years old in good health.

This CDR3 reads CASSVAQTGGDGNTIYF. In nucleotides, the CDR3 is TGTGCCAGCAGCGTAGCACAAACAGGGGGGGATGGAAACACCATATATTTT. The chain carries TRBV9 and TRBJ1-3; the match to TRBD1 covers 8 bases. This CDR3 comprises 17 residues. Germline values: CDR1 SGDLS, CDR2 YYNGEE. V lost 0 bases, J lost 3 bases, and 8 bases stayed unmatched.